This TCR beta chain comes out of a study of blood T cells in healthy people across ages. The germline V gene encodes CDR1 SGHVS and CDR2 FQNEAQ. This CDR3 has 15 residues. The V and J ends lost 5 bases and 13 bases, in that order; junction bases with no gene match: 17. Then a second PCR, running about 6 to 11 cycles, was carried out with a sample-barcoded 5' primer and a J-beta primer mix. TCRdb reprocessed the 5' RACE reads via MiXCR and lists one record per CDR3 protein. The sample lists more than 700,000 distinct CDR3 sequences, about half occurring once. This rearrangement joins TRBV7-8 to TRBJ2-4, with 7 bases fitting TRBD2. Sequencing input: blood. The sequence derives from an elderly man in good health. The CDR3 nucleotides are TGTGCCAGCAGCGCATTAGTCAGACTAGCCGATGAGCAGTACTTC. It encodes CASSALVRLADEQYF.